This record looks at one T cell receptor (beta chain) sequence and its context. Its antigen remains unknown. Some clones are missing from TCRdb's copy, which holds only in-frame ones; the method was immunoSEQ multiplex PCR. The profile covers about 1 million clones, with 78% appearing a single time and 0.5% to 0.6% taken by the ten largest. This sample was included in a study of shared clonotypes between healthy human individuals. Whole-study results and caveats: How much donors shared clonotypes was expected to be affected by sequencing depth. When compared with the clonotypes that were shared by all four sorted-subset donors, the non-shared clonotypes turned out to have lower generation probabilities. Naive CD4 clonotypes were shared across a handful of donors at about 5%.

The junction had 7 bases not matched to a gene; V was cut back by 4 bases and J by 5 bases. The CDR3 length is 15 residues. CDR1 and CDR2 (germline): SGHRS, YFSETQ. The source of this sequence is a man between 18 and 35 years old in good health. Some clones in this sample may be carry-over from other donors' samples. The sequenced sample was memory CD4+ T cells from PBMCs. Specified subset: CD45RA-negative fraction. V and J are TRBV5-1 and TRBJ2-2; 8 bases fit TRBD1. This CDR3 is CASSPDRGSTGELFF. The CDR3 DNA reads TGCGCCAGCAGCCCCGACAGGGGTAGTACCGGGGAGCTGTTTTTT.